The next 5 T cell receptor beta chains were all read from a single sample in a study of T-cell reconstitution after alpha-beta-depleted transplantation in children. The TCRbeta library was prepared with unique molecular identifiers. From the PCR reads, TCRdb called clonotypes with MiXCR, one entry per CDR3 protein. The sample shows 670,000 or so distinct CDR3 sequences, around 12% of them seen only once. This specimen consisted of PBMCs, obtained before TCRalphabeta/CD19-depleted stem cell transplant. These receptors originate from a girl between 2 and 10 years old with congenital amegakaryocytic thrombocytopenia, due to receive a stem cell transplant.

Only one count was recorded for this clonotype. Just one base apart from a much larger clone, this may be a read error. This rearrangement joins TRBV28 to TRBJ1-2, with 8 bases that match TRBD1. Germline CDR1 MDHEN, CDR2 SYDVKM. The CDR3 spans 13 residues. CDR3 nucleotides: TGTGCCAGCAGCCTGACAGGGGAAGATGGCGACACCTTC. Amino acid sequence: CASSLTGEDGDTF.

A few counts support this clonotype. The CDR3 is CASSVISGKSSYEQYF. CDR3 DNA sequence: TGTGCCAGCAGCGTGATTAGCGGAAAGAGCTCCTACGAGCAGTACTTC. The V and J genes are TRBV7-9 and TRBJ2-7, with D tentatively TRBD2 (6 bases). The CDR3 covers 16 residues. In germline, CDR1 is SEHNR, CDR2 FQNEAQ (reference sequence). Trimming shortened V by 5 bases and J by 0 bases, and 17 bases separated the two germline ends. The whole variable domain, filled in from reference TRBV7-9 and TRBJ2-7, reads DTGVSQNPRHKITKRGQNVTFRCDPISEHNRLYWYRQTLGQGPEFLTYFQNEAQLEKSRLLSDRFSAERPKGSFSTLEIQRTEQGDSAMYLCASSVISGKSSYEQYFGPGTRLTVT.

The CDR3 DNA follows: TGTGCCAGCAGCTTAGCCGGTTCGAATCGGGGCACCTTCGTTGATAATTCACCCCTCCACTTT. Its translation is CASSLAGSNRGTFVDNSPLHF. The rearrangement joins TRBV11-1 to TRBJ1-6, with D possibly TRBD1 on 5 matching bases. The V end was cut by 0 bases, the J end by 5 bases, with 26 bases between. Germline V gene data show CDR1 as SGHAT and CDR2 as FQDESV (reference sequence). This CDR3 has 21 residues.

The chain recombines TRBV18 with TRBJ1-3, with D perhaps TRBD1 (5 bases). Germline assignment: CDR1 KGHSH and CDR2 LQKENI. Trimming stripped 3 bases from V and 0 bases from J, with 9 bases between. This CDR3 is built from 15 residues. DNA of the CDR3: TGTGCCAGCTCACCCGACAGCATCTCTGGAAACACCATATATTTT. Translating gives CASSPDSISGNTIYF. Complete variable domain (other parts from reference TRBV18 and TRBJ1-3): NAGVMQNPRHLVRRRGQEARLRCSPMKGHSHVYWYRQLPEEGLKFMVYLQKENIIDESGMPKERFSAEFPKEGPSILRIQQVVRGDSAAYFCASSPDSISGNTIYFGEGSWLTVV.

Ten or more counts support this clonotype. The chain recombines TRBV12-3 or TRBV12-4 with TRBJ2-4, with TRBD2 matching 8 bases. J lost 7 bases, V lost 3 bases, and 5 bases had no gene match. The CDR3 runs to 14 residues. The CDR3 sequence is CASSLTSGSNIQYF. The CDR3, as DNA: TGTGCCAGCAGTTTGACCAGCGGGAGTAACATTCAGTACTTC.